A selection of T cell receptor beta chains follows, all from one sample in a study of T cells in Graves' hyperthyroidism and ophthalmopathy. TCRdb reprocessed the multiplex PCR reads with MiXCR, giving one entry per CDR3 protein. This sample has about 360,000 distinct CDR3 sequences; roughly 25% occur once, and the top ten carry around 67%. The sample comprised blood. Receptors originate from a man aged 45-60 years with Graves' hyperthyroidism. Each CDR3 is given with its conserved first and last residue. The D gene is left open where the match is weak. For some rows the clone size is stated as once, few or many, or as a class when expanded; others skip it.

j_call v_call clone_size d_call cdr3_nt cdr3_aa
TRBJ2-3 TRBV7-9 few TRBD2 TGTGCCAGCAGCAACGCTAGCGGGATGGGGGATACGCAGTATTTT CASSNASGMGDTQYF
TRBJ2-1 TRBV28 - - TGTGCCAGCATCAACTCTTGGGGGAGGTATGAGCAGTTCTTC CASINSWGRYEQFF
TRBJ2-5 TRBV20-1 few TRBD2 TGCAGTGCTACACACCTACTTAGCGGGAGTTTCGAGACCCAGTACTTC CSATHLLSGSFETQYF
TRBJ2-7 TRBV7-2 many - TGTGCCAGCAGCCCACTACTGTCTCGCTACGAGCAGTACTTC CASSPLLSRYEQYF
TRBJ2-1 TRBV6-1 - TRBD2 TGTGCCAGCAGTGAACTAGCGGGTAACAATGAGCAGTTCTTC CASSELAGNNEQFF
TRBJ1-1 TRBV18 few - TGTGCCAGCTCACCACCACGGGGCAGATACACTGAAGCTTTCTTT CASSPPRGRYTEAFF
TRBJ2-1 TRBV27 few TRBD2 TGTGCCAGCAGTAGCCTAGCGGGAGGTAGGTCTTTGGAGCAGTTCTTC CASSSLAGGRSLEQFF
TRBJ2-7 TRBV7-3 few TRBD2 TGTGCCAGCAGCTTAACGGGGGGGACTAGCGGGAGGGGCACGGAGCAGTACTTC CASSLTGGTSGRGTEQYF
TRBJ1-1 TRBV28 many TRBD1 TGTGCCAGCAGTTTGAGACAGGGGATGGCAACTGAAGCTTTCTTT CASSLRQGMATEAFF
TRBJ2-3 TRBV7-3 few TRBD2 TGTGCCAGCAGCTTAACGGCTAGCGGGAGGAATACGCAGTATTTT CASSLTASGRNTQYF
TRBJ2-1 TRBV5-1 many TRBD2 TGCGCCAGCAGCTCCGATACTAGCGGGAGGGCCAATGAGCAGTTCTTC CASSSDTSGRANEQFF
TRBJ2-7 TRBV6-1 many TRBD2 TGTGCCAGCAGTCCCCAGACTAGCGGGAGGACCGGTAGCTACGAGCAGTACTTC CASSPQTSGRTGSYEQYF
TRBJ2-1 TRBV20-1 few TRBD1 TGCAGTGCTCATGGGACAGGGTTGTACAATGAGCAGTTCTTC CSAHGTGLYNEQFF
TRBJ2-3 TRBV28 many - TGTGCCAGCAGAAGGGGTGGACCGAGCACAGATACGCAGTATTTT CASRRGGPSTDTQYF
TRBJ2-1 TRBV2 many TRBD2 TGTGCCAGCAGTAGGACTAGCGGGAGCGGGAATGAGCAGTTCTTC CASSRTSGSGNEQFF
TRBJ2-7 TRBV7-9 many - TGTGCCAGCAGCGGTTACGAGCAGTACTTC CASSGYEQYF
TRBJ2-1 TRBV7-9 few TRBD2 TGTGCCAGCACCACCTGGAGTAGCGGGGACAATGAGCAGTTCTTC CASTTWSSGDNEQFF
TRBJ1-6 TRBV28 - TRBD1 TGTGCCAGCAGTTTAGACGACAGGGGTTATAATTCACCCCTCCACTTT CASSLDDRGYNSPLHF
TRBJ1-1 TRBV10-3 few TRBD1 TGTGCCATCAGTGAAAGACAGGGATACACTGAAGCTTTCTTT CAISERQGYTEAFF
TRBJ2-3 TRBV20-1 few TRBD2 TGCAGTGCTAGCCGACTAGCGGGAGGGGGAGATACGCAGTATTTT CSASRLAGGGDTQYF
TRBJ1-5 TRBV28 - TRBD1 TGTGCCAGCAGTTCCCCCGGGACAGGGAATCAGCCCCAGCATTTT CASSSPGTGNQPQHF
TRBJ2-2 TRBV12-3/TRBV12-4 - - TGTGCCAGCAGCCGAAACCCCGGGGGGCGTACCGGGGAGCTGTTTTTT CASSRNPGGRTGELFF
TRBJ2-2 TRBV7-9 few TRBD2 TGTGCCAGCACAGCGGGGACGAACACCGGGGAGCTGTTTTTT CASTAGTNTGELFF
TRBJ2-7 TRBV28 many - TGTGCCAGCAGTTTTCAGTCCTACGAGCAGTACTTC CASSFQSYEQYF
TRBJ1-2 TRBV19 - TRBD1 TGTGCCAGTAGTATCTCACAGGGGGTGAATGGCTACACCTTC CASSISQGVNGYTF
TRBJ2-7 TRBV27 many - TGTGCCAGCAGTTTACGGGACGGCTCCTACGAGCAGTACTTC CASSLRDGSYEQYF
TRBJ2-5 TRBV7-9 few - TGTGCCAGCAGCGATTCCGGGCTCCAGCTTGGGGAGACCCAGTACTTC CASSDSGLQLGETQYF
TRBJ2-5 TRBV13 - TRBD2 TGTGCCAGCAGCTCCGGACTAGCGGGAGGGACGGAGACCCAGTACTTC CASSSGLAGGTETQYF
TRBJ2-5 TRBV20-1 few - TGCAGTGCTAGGCACGGCCAAGAGACCCAGTACTTC CSARHGQETQYF
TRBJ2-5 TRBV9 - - TGTGCCAGCGGGGGGCGCGTCGGAGAGACCCAGTACTTC CASGGRVGETQYF
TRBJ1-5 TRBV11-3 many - TGTGCCAGCAGCTTACCAGATTCACAAGGGGTCAATCAGCCCCAGCATTTT CASSLPDSQGVNQPQHF
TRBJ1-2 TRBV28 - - TGTGCCAGCAGTTCTGCCGGGCAGTATGGCTACACCTTC CASSSAGQYGYTF
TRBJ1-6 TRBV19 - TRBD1 TGTGCCGCTGCAGGGGGCGGGAGGAATTCACCCCTCCACTTT CAAAGGGRNSPLHF
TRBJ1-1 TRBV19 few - TGTGCCAGTAGTATTGGCAGCGAGAACACTGAAGCTTTCTTT CASSIGSENTEAFF
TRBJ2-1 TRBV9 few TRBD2 TGTGCCAGCAGCGAGGGAGCGGGAGGGATCGAAGACAATGAGCAGTTCTTC CASSEGAGGIEDNEQFF
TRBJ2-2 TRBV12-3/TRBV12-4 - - TGTGCCAGCAGGGACTCGTTGTACACCGGGGAGCTGTTTTTT CASRDSLYTGELFF
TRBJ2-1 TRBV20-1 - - TGCAGTGCTAGGGTAGGGGGGGACCACAATGAGCAGTTCTTC CSARVGGDHNEQFF
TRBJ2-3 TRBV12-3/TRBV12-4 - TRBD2 TGTGCCAGCAGTGGCCCACTAGCGGGAGTTGATACGCAGTATTTT CASSGPLAGVDTQYF
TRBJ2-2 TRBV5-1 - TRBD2 TGCGCCAGCAGCTCTTCGCTCCGCGGGAGGGCCCCCGGGGAGCTGTTTTTT CASSSSLRGRAPGELFF
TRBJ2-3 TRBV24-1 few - TGTGCCACCAGTGACGACACAGATACGCAGTATTTT CATSDDTDTQYF
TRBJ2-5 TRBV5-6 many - TGTGCCAGCAGCTTTGAGGCCGAGGATACCCAGTACTTC CASSFEAEDTQYF
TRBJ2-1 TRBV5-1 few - TGCGCCAGCAGCTTTACGGACAGCTACAATGAGCAGTTCTTC CASSFTDSYNEQFF